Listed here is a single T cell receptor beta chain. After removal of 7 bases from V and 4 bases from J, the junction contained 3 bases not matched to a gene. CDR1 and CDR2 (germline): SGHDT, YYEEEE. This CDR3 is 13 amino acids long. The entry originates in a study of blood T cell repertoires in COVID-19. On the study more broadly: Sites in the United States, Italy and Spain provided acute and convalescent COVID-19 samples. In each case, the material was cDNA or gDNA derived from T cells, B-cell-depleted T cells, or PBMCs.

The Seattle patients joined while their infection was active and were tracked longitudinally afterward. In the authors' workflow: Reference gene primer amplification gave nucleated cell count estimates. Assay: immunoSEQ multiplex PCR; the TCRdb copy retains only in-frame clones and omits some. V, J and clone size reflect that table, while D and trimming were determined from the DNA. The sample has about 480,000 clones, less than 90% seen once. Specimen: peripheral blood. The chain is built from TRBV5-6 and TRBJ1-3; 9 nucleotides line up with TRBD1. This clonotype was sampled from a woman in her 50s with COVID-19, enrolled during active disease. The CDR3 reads CASLGTGGNTIYF. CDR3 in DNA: TGTGCCAGCCTTGGGACAGGGGGAAACACCATATATTTT.